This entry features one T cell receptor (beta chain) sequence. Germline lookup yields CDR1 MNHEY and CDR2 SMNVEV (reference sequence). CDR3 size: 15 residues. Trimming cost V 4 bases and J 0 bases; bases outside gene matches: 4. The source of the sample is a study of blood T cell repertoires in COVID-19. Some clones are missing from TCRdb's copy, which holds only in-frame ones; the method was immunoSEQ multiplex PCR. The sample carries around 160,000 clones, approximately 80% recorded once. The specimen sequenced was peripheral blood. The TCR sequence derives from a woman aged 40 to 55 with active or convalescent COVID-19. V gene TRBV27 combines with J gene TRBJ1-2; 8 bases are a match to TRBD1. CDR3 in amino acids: CASSSGQGTNYGYTF. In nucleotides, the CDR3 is TGTGCCAGCAGTTCCGGACAGGGCACTAACTATGGCTACACCTTC.